This T cell receptor beta chain was found in a study of blood T cell repertoires in COVID-19. Study-wide background: The study drew acute and convalescent COVID-19 samples from the United States, Italy and Spain.

The authors' processing: How many nucleated cells were present was estimated from reference gene primer amplification. The assay was immunoSEQ multiplex PCR, and TCRdb's table has in-frame clones only and misses some. V and J calls and clone size come straight from that table; D and trimming were deduced from the DNA. The sample carries tens of thousands of clones, approximately 87% recorded once. This CDR3 is built from 15 residues. The ends were cut back, 1 base at V and 6 bases at J, with 14 bases in the middle. Per germline, CDR1 SGHTA and CDR2 FQGNSA. The receptor comes from a human donor in a cohort sampled during active COVID-19. The sample taken for sequencing was peripheral blood. The V and J genes are TRBV7-2 and TRBJ2-3; TRBD2 might be the D (5 bases). The chain's CDR3 is CASSLGGLGSDTQYF. CDR3 DNA: TGTGCCAGCAGCTTAGGCGGGTTGGGATCCGATACGCAGTATTTT. Variable domain in full (rest from reference TRBV7-2 and TRBJ2-3): GAGVSQSPSNKVTEKGKDVELRCDPISGHTALYWYRQSLGQGLEFLIYFQGNSAPDKSGLPSDRFSAERTGGSVSTLTIQRTQQEDSAVYLCASSLGGLGSDTQYFGPGTRLTVL.